This T cell receptor (beta chain) stems from a study of HIV-infected patients and healthy controls. No cell fractionation was done, so the repertoire covers all unsorted peripheral blood T cells. In its sample, this clonotype ranks as medium-sized. CDR3 size: 16 residues. CDR1 SGHTA and CDR2 FQGNSA come from the germline V gene. The junction had 6 bases not matched to a gene; V was cut back by 5 bases and J by 0 bases. cDNA was made from approximately 500 ng RNA using alpha and beta constant primers. Separate chain-specific third strand synthesis with multiplexing indices produced the alpha and beta libraries. TCRdb independently ran MiXCR on the 5' RACE reads; one entry per CDR3 protein. The table shows under 20,000 distinct CDR3 sequences, with approximately 9% occurring only once.

The sample was blood. The TCR was taken from an adult in good health. The chain joins TRBV7-2 to TRBJ2-2, with 7 bases that match TRBD1. CDR3 bases: TGTGCCAGCAGCCTATCCGGGACAGCGAACACCGGGGAGCTGTTTTTT. Protein sequence: CASSLSGTANTGELFF. Full variable domain (remainder filled in from reference TRBV7-2 and TRBJ2-2): GAGVSQSPSNKVTEKGKDVELRCDPISGHTALYWYRQSLGQGLEFLIYFQGNSAPDKSGLPSDRFSAERTGGSVSTLTIQRTQQEDSAVYLCASSLSGTANTGELFFGEGSRLTVL.